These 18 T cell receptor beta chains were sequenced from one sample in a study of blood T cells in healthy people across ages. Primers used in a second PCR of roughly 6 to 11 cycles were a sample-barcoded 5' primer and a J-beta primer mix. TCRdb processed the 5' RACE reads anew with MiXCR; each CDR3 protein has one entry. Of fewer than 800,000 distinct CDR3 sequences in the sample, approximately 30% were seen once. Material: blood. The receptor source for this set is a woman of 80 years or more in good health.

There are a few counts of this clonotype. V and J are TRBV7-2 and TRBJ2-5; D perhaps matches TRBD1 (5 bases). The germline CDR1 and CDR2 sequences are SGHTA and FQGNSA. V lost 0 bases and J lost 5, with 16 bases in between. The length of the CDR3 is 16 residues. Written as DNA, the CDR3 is TGTGCCAGCAGCTTAGCGCGTCTAGAAGGGGATGAGACCCAGTACTTC. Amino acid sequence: CASSLARLEGDETQYF.

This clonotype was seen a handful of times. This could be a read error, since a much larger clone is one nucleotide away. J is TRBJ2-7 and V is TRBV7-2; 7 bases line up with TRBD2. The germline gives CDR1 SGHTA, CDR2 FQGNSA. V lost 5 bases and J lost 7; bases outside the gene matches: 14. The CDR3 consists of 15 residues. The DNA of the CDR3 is TGTGCCAGCAGCGTCAGCGGGGTTCCCTACAATGAGCAGTACTTC. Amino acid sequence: CASSVSGVPYNEQYF.

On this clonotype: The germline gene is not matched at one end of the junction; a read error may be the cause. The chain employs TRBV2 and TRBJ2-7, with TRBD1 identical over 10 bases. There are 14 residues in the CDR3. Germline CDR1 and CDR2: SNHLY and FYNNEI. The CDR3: CSSRRTGGNYEQYF. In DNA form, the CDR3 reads TGTTCCAGCAGACGGACAGGGGGTAACTACGAGCAGTACTTC.

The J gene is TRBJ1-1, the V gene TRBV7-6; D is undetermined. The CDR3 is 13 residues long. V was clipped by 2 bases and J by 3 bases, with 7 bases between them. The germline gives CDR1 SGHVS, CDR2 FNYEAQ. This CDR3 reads CASSLSMYTEAFF. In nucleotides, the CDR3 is TGTGCCAGCAGCTTAAGTATGTACACTGAAGCTTTCTTT.

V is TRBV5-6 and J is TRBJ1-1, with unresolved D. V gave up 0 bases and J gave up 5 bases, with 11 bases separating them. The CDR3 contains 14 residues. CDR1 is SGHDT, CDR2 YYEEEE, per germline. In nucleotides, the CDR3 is TGTGCCAGCAGCTTGGATGGGTATGGAACTGAAGCTTTCTTT. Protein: CASSLDGYGTEAFF.

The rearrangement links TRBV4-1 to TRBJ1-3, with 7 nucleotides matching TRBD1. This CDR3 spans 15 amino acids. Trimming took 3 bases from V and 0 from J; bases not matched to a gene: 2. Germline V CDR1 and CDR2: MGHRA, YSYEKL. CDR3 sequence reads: CASSQRDSSGNTIYF. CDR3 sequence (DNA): TGCGCCAGCAGCCAGAGGGACAGCTCTGGAAACACCATATATTTT.

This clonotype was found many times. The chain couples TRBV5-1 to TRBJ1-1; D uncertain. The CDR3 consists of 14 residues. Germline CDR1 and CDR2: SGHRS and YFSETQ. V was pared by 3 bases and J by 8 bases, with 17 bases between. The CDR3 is CASSSNHRTREAFF. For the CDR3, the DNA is TGCGCCAGCAGCTCGAATCACCGGACGCGAGAAGCTTTCTTT.

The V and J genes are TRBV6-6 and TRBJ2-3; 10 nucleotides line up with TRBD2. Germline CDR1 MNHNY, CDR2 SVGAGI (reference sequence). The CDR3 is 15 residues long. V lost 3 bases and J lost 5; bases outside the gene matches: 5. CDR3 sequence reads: CASSYSPSGGDTQYF. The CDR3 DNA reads TGTGCCAGCAGTTATTCCCCTAGCGGGGGAGATACGCAGTATTTT.

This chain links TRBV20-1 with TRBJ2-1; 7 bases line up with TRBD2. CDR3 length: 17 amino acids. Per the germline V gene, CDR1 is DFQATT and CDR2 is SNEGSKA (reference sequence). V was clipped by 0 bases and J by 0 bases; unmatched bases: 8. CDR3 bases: TGCAGTGCTAGAGACACCTTAGCGGGCCTCTCCTACAATGAGCAGTTCTTC. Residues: CSARDTLAGLSYNEQFF.

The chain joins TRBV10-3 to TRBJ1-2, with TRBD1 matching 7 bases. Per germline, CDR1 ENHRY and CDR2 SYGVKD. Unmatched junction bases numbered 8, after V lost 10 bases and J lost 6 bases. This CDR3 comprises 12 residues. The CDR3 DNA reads TGTGCCACCCGACAGGGAGGGCATGGCTACACCTTC. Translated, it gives CATRQGGHGYTF.

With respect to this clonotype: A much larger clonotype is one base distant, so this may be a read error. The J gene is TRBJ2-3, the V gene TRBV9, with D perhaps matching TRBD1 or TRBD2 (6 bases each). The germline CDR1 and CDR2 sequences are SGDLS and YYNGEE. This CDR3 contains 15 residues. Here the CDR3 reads CASSGGTRGTDTRYF. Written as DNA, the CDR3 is TGTGCCAGCAGCGGCGGGACACGCGGCACAGATACGCGGTATTTT. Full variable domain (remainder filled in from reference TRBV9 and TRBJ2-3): DSGVTQTPKHLITATGQRVTLRCSPRSGDLSVYWYQQSLDQGLQFLIQYYNGEERAKGNILERFSAQQFPDLHSELNLSSLELGDSALYFCASSGGTRGTDTRYFGPGTRLTVL.

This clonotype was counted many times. This chain's CDR3 is CASSLTGEHYGYTF. In DNA, the CDR3 is TGCGCCAGCAGCTTGACAGGGGAGCACTATGGCTACACCTTC. The chain recombines TRBV5-1 with TRBJ1-2; 7 nucleotides align to TRBD1. The V and J ends lost 1 base and 3 bases, in that order; junction bases with no gene match: 3. This CDR3 is 14 amino acids long. Germline CDR1 is SGHRS and CDR2 is YFSETQ. Drawing the rest from reference TRBV5-1 and TRBJ1-2, the complete variable domain is KAGVTQTPRYLIKTRGQQVTLSCSPISGHRSVSWYQQTPGQGLQFLFEYFSETQRNKGNFPGRFSGRQFSNSRSEMNVSTLELGDSALYLCASSLTGEHYGYTFGSGTRLTVV.

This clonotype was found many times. CDR3 region: CASSPRDAKETQYF. The CDR3 nucleotides are TGTGCCAGCAGCCCTAGGGACGCCAAAGAGACCCAGTACTTC. The V call is TRBV28, the J call TRBJ2-5, with D tentatively TRBD1 or TRBD2 (5 bases each). The CDR3 has 14 amino acids. In germline, CDR1 is MDHEN, CDR2 SYDVKM. Between the trimmed V and J ends, which lost 6 bases and 3 bases, there was a span of 14 bases. The variable domain in full, completed from reference TRBV28 and TRBJ2-5, reads DVKVTQSSRYLVKRTGEKVFLECVQDMDHENMFWYRQDPGLGLRLIYFSYDVKMKEKGDIPEGYSVSREKKERFSLILESASTNQTSMYLCASSPRDAKETQYFGPGTRLLVL.

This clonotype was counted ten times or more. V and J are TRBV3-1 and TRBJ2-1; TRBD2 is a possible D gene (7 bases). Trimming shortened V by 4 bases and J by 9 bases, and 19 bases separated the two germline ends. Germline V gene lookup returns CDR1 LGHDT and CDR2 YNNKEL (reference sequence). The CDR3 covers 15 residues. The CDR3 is CASSRQGGGSAEQFF. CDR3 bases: TGTGCCAGCAGCCGTCAAGGGGGGGGAAGCGCTGAGCAGTTCTTC.

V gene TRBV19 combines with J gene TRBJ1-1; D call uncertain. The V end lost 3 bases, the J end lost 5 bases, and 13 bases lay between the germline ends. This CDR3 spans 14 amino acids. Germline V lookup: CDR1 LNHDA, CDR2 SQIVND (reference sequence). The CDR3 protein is CASSMVVGRTEAFF. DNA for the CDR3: TGTGCCAGTAGTATGGTGGTAGGTCGAACTGAAGCTTTCTTT. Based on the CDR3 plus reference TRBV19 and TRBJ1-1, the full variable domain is DGGITQSPKYLFRKEGQNVTLSCEQNLNHDAMYWYRQDPGQGLRLIYYSQIVNDFQKGDIAEGYSVSREKKESFPLTVTSAQKNPTAFYLCASSMVVGRTEAFFGQGTRLTVV.

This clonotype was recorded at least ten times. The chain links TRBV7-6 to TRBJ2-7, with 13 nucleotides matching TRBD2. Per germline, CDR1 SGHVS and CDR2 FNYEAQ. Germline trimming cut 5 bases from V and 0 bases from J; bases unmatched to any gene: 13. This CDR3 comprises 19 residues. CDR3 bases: TGTGCCAGCAGCGGCCGTAGACTAGCGGGGGGCATTAGCTCCTACGAGCAGTACTTC. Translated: CASSGRRLAGGISSYEQYF.

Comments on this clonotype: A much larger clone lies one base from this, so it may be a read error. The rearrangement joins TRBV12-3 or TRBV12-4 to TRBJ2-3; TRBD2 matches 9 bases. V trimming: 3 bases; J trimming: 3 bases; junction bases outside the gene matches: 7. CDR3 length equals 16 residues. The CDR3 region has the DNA TGTGCCAGCAGTTTCGATAGCGGGGGAGGGACAGATACGCAGTATTTT. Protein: CASSFDSGGGTDTQYF.

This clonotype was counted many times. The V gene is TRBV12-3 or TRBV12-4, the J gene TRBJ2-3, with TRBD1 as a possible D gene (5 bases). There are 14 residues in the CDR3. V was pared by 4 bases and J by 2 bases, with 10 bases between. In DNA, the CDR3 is TGTGCCAGCAGTTGGGGCAGAAACACAGATACGCAGTATTTT. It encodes CASSWGRNTDTQYF.